The 32 T cell receptor beta chains in this list originate from one sample, sequenced in a study of cytomegalovirus exposure and HLA in healthy donors. Both 60 Vbeta primers and 13 Jbeta primers went into the PCR. The data were produced by immunoSEQ multiplex PCR, yet TCRdb's version contains in-frame clones alone and is incomplete. The sample contains approximately 150,000 clones, around 83% of which appear only once. Sequencing was performed on PBMCs. The receptors derive from a man under 40 in good health and CMV-seropositive.

There are a few counts of this clone. The chain uses TRBV6-6 and TRBJ1-1, with 7 bases identical to TRBD1. This CDR3 contains 14 residues. The trim removed 7 bases at V and 5 bases at J, leaving 10 bases unmatched. The V gene's germline CDR1 is MNHNY and CDR2 SVGAGI (reference sequence). The CDR3 DNA reads TGTGCCAGCAAACCACAGGGGCCGGGGACTGAAGCTTTCTTT. Translated: CASKPQGPGTEAFF.

This chain links TRBV7-8 with TRBJ2-1; 10 bases are a match to TRBD2. The ends lost 0 bases at V and 3 bases at J; junction bases unmatched: 17. Per germline, CDR1 SGHVS and CDR2 FQNEAQ. The CDR3 is made up of 21 amino acids. CDR3 in amino acids: CASSLARRHNLAGANYNEQFF. DNA of the CDR3: TGTGCCAGCAGCTTAGCTCGACGACATAATCTAGCGGGAGCCAACTACAATGAGCAGTTCTTC.

The sample holds a few counts of this clone. The chain carries TRBV2 and TRBJ1-1; 9 nucleotides match TRBD1. Germline values: CDR1 SNHLY, CDR2 FYNNEI. This CDR3 is 15 amino acids long. V was clipped by 6 bases and J by 3 bases; unmatched bases: 8. CDR3 coding DNA: TGTGCCAGCAGCCCACCGGACAGGGGATACACTGAAGCTTTCTTT. This translates into CASSPPDRGYTEAFF. Complete variable domain (other parts from reference TRBV2 and TRBJ1-1): EPEVTQTPSHQVTQMGQEVILRCVPISNHLYFYWYRQILGQKVEFLVSFYNNEISEKSEIFDDQFSVERPDGSNFTLKIRSTKLEDSAMYFCASSPPDRGYTEAFFGQGTRLTVV.

The CDR3 bases are TGTGCCAGCAGCCTGGACAGGGGGAGCACTGAAGCTTTCTTT. Protein sequence: CASSLDRGSTEAFF. The chain joins TRBV13 to TRBJ1-1, with 10 bases lining up with TRBD1. Losses at the gene ends were 5 bases for V and 4 bases for J; bases not matched to a gene: 4. The CDR3 totals 14 residues. The germline gives CDR1 PRHDT, CDR2 FYEKMQ (reference sequence).

This clone was counted ten times or more. The V gene is TRBV2, the J gene TRBJ2-1, with 12 bases fitting TRBD2. Germline CDR1 is SNHLY and CDR2 is FYNNEI. The V and J ends lost 7 bases and 5 bases, in that order; junction bases with no gene match: 12. The CDR3 spans 17 residues. The CDR3 DNA sequence: TGTGCCAGCATCCAAGGACTAGCGGGAATGGTAAACAATGAGCAGTTCTTC. Amino acids: CASIQGLAGMVNNEQFF.

Here the CDR3 DNA reads TGTGCCAGCAGTTTATCCTACGGAGATACGCAGTATTTT. As protein: CASSLSYGDTQYF. The genes are TRBV27 and TRBJ2-3, with D unresolved. Germline V gene sequence: CDR1 MNHEY, CDR2 SMNVEV (reference sequence). CDR3 length equals 13 residues. Trimming shortened V by 0 bases and J by 5 bases, and 6 bases separated the two germline ends.

The V gene is TRBV7-9, the J gene TRBJ1-4, with 8 bases fitting TRBD1. Trimming cost V 7 bases and J 10 bases; bases outside gene matches: 14. The CDR3 sequence is 15 residues long. CDR1 is SEHNR and CDR2 is FQNEAQ in the germline V gene (reference sequence). The CDR3 DNA sequence: TGTGCCAGCATCTCCTTAGACAGGGGCGTAGGAAAACTGTTTTTT. This gives the protein CASISLDRGVGKLFF.

The chain is built from TRBV10-3 and TRBJ1-5; tentatively, D is TRBD1 (5 bases). CDR1 is ENHRY, CDR2 SYGVKD, per germline. There are 17 residues in the CDR3. Trimming took 0 bases from V and 1 from J, leaving 13 bases between them. DNA for the CDR3: TGTGCCATCAGTGAGTCGAAGTCGGGGGGAAGCAATCAGCCCCAGCATTTT. This translates into CAISESKSGGSNQPQHF.

The chain is built from TRBV7-2 and TRBJ1-5; TRBD1 agrees at 7 bases. This CDR3 has 17 residues. The germline gives CDR1 SGHTA, CDR2 FQGNSA. J lost 6 bases, V lost 1 base, and 12 bases had no gene match. CDR3 bases: TGTGCCAGCAGCTTAGGGTTACAGGGGAAAGGGCGTCAGCCCCAGCATTTT. Translating it yields CASSLGLQGKGRQPQHF.

In this sample, this clone turned up a few times. The chain employs TRBV7-6 and TRBJ1-1, with a weak D call TRBD1 (5 bases). Germline V gene sequence: CDR1 SGHVS, CDR2 FNYEAQ. This CDR3 has 14 amino acids. Deletions cut 5 bases from V and 5 bases from J, with 15 bases between. Here the CDR3 reads CASSRGPGMTEAFF. CDR3 coding DNA: TGTGCCAGCAGCCGCGGACCAGGGATGACTGAAGCTTTCTTT.

Turning to this clone: This same CDR3 is encoded by further DNA sequences in the sample. The rearrangement uses TRBV18 and TRBJ2-2, with unresolved D. The ends were cut back, 6 bases at V and 5 bases at J, with 10 bases in the middle. Per the germline V gene, CDR1 is KGHSH and CDR2 is LQKENI. The CDR3 extends over 13 amino acids. The CDR3: CASSSGSTGELFF. CDR3 sequence (DNA): TGTGCCAGCTCCTCCGGGTCAACCGGGGAGCTGTTTTTT. Complete variable domain (other parts from reference TRBV18 and TRBJ2-2): NAGVMQNPRHLVRRRGQEARLRCSPMKGHSHVYWYRQLPEEGLKFMVYLQKENIIDESGMPKERFSAEFPKEGPSILRIQQVVRGDSAAYFCASSSGSTGELFFGEGSRLTVL.

The chain joins TRBV27 to TRBJ1-4; D is unclear. Looked up from germline, CDR1 is MNHEY and CDR2 is SMNVEV (reference sequence). Trimming took off 0 bases at V and 4 bases at J, with 9 bases between the two ends. This CDR3 has 15 residues. The CDR3 sequence: CASSLSNAGNEKLFF. CDR3 bases: TGTGCCAGCAGTTTATCGAACGCGGGTAATGAAAAACTGTTTTTT.

This chain links TRBV7-2 with TRBJ2-2; D is possibly TRBD1 (5 bases). V shed 2 bases and J shed 4 bases, with 8 bases lying between them. The germline gives CDR1 SGHTA, CDR2 FQGNSA. CDR3 size: 14 residues. The CDR3 region is CASSLSGFTGELFF. In nucleotides, the CDR3 is TGTGCCAGCAGCTTATCAGGGTTCACCGGGGAGCTGTTTTTT.

CDR3 residues: CASSLLPTGANYGYTF. CDR3 DNA sequence: TGTGCCAGTAGTCTCTTACCGACAGGGGCTAACTATGGCTACACCTTC. The chain uses TRBV19 and TRBJ1-2; 8 bases match TRBD1. J lost 0 bases, V lost 5 bases, and 8 bases had no gene match. CDR1 and CDR2 (germline): LNHDA, SQIVND (reference sequence). The CDR3 totals 16 residues.

V usage is TRBV7-2 and J usage is TRBJ2-5, with D possibly matching TRBD1 (6 bases). The J call may be incorrect, as the DNA end agrees better with TRBJ2-7. From germline, CDR1 is SGHTA and CDR2 FQGNSA. The length of the CDR3 is 15 residues. CDR3 nucleotide sequence: TGTGCCAGCAGCTTAGCGCTAGGGGGAGTTGGCGAGCAGTACTTC. The encoded protein is CASSLALGGVGEQYF.

V is TRBV2 and J is TRBJ2-1, with 8 bases matching TRBD2. V was pared by 3 bases and J by 0 bases, with 1 base of the junction left unmatched. Per germline, CDR1 SNHLY and CDR2 FYNNEI. The CDR3 runs to 15 residues. CDR3: CASSESGSSYNEQFF. CDR3 nucleotide sequence: TGTGCCAGCAGTGAGAGCGGGAGCTCCTACAATGAGCAGTTCTTC.

This sequence joins TRBV5-8 and TRBJ2-7; the D gene is possibly TRBD1 (6 bases). Trimming removed 3 bases at V and 3 bases at J, with 13 bases between. This CDR3 is built from 14 residues. The germline V gene has CDR1 SGHTS and CDR2 YDEGEE. In nucleotides, the CDR3 is TGTGCCAGCAGCTCCCGGACAGTAAGCTACGAGCAGTACGTC. Amino acid sequence: CASSSRTVSYEQYV.

The chain is built from TRBV10-1 and TRBJ2-1, with a possible D match to TRBD2 (6 bases). This CDR3 comprises 13 residues. The germline V gene encodes CDR1 WNHNN and CDR2 SYGVQD (reference sequence). V was pared by 3 bases and J by 16 bases, with 19 bases between. CDR3 coding DNA: TGCGCCAGCAGTGAAGGTCGCGGGACGGCCTTTTTCTTC. Residues: CASSEGRGTAFFF.

The chain links TRBV7-2 to TRBJ2-7; tentative D call: TRBD1 (6 bases). This CDR3 is 15 amino acids long. The ends were cut back, 2 bases at V and 2 bases at J, with 13 bases in the middle. Germline V gene data show CDR1 as SGHTA and CDR2 as FQGNSA. CDR3 residues: CASSLHRVRTYEQYV. For the CDR3, the DNA is TGTGCCAGCAGCTTACACAGGGTTAGGACCTACGAGCAGTACGTC.

This clone turned up a few times. The J gene is TRBJ2-7, the V gene TRBV11-3, with D possibly TRBD1 on 6 matching bases. Germline CDR1 is SGHNT and CDR2 is YENEEA. The ends were cut back, 8 bases at V and 1 base at J, with 12 bases in the middle. CDR3 size: 13 residues. The CDR3 DNA reads TGTGCCAGCGAAAAGACAGGATCCTACGAGCAGTACTTC. Encoded protein: CASEKTGSYEQYF.

The rearrangement uses TRBV2 and TRBJ2-3, with 10 bases lining up with TRBD2. Trimming took 1 base from V and 3 from J; bases not matched to a gene: 7. Germline CDR1 is SNHLY and CDR2 is FYNNEI. The CDR3 runs to 17 residues. This CDR3 reads CASSEVSSGRITDTQYF. The CDR3 DNA is TGTGCCAGCAGTGAAGTGTCTAGCGGGAGAATAACAGATACGCAGTATTTT.

The V gene is TRBV27, the J gene TRBJ2-1, with 8 bases fitting TRBD2. The CDR3 totals 16 residues. Germline V gene data show CDR1 as MNHEY and CDR2 as SMNVEV (reference sequence). Unmatched junction bases numbered 2, after V lost 0 bases and J lost 1 base. CDR3 residues: CASSLSGGESYNEQFF. Written as DNA, the CDR3 is TGTGCCAGCAGTTTATCCGGGGGGGAATCCTACAATGAGCAGTTCTTC.

This rearrangement joins TRBV7-2 to TRBJ2-4; the D gene is possibly TRBD2 (6 bases). The V end lost 1 base, the J end lost 8 bases, and 15 bases lay between the germline ends. This CDR3 comprises 15 residues. Germline CDR1 reads SGHTA; CDR2 reads FQGNSA. The CDR3 loop is CASSLEDGRGHIQYF. The CDR3 coding sequence is TGTGCCAGCAGCTTAGAGGACGGGAGAGGTCACATTCAGTACTTC.

This chain links TRBV19 with TRBJ1-5; D ambiguous. The germline V gene encodes CDR1 LNHDA and CDR2 SQIVND (reference sequence). The V end was cut by 5 bases, the J end by 6 bases, with 11 bases between. The CDR3 totals 13 residues. In DNA, the CDR3 is TGTGCCAGTAGTCAAGCGGAGGGTCAGCCCCAGCATTTT. Its translation is CASSQAEGQPQHF.

This clone came up a few times. The chain couples TRBV7-9 to TRBJ1-4; 8 bases fit TRBD1. CDR1 is SEHNR, CDR2 FQNEAQ, per germline (reference sequence). CDR3 length equals 15 residues. Trimming removed 5 bases from V and 7 bases from J; junction bases left unmatched: 9. This CDR3 reads CASSATDRATEKLFF. CDR3 DNA sequence: TGTGCCAGCAGCGCTACGGACAGGGCGACTGAAAAACTGTTTTTT.

Written as DNA, the CDR3 is TGTGCCAGCAGCCTATTGGACAGCTCATATAATTCACCCCTCCACTTT. Translation gives CASSLLDSSYNSPLHF. This chain connects TRBV7-2 to TRBJ1-6; a possible D gene is TRBD1 (6 bases). Looked up from germline, CDR1 is SGHTA and CDR2 is FQGNSA. V was cut by 5 bases and J by 4 bases, with 15 bases left in between. This CDR3 region has 16 residues.

The gene calls are TRBV9 and TRBJ2-3, with D unclear. The CDR3 contains 15 residues. Germline-derived CDR1 and CDR2 are SGDLS and YYNGEE. Trimming cost V 0 bases and J 4 bases, with 12 bases left between them. The CDR3 nucleotides are TGTGCCAGCAGCGTAGCTCACACACCCCCAGATACGCAGTATTTT. Its translation: CASSVAHTPPDTQYF.

The gene calls are TRBV2 and TRBJ1-1; TRBD1 is a possible D gene (5 bases). The germline CDR1 and CDR2 sequences are SNHLY and FYNNEI. This CDR3 is built from 14 residues. V was pared by 3 bases and J by 1 base, with 9 bases between. CDR3 nucleotides: TGTGCCAGCAGTGATCAGGGTCAGAACACTGAAGCTTTCTTT. This sequence encodes CASSDQGQNTEAFF.

Details on this clone: The same CDR3 arises from other DNA sequences in this sample as well. This chain links TRBV18 with TRBJ2-7; no definite D call. The CDR3 has 15 residues. V was trimmed by 6 bases and J by 0 bases, leaving 15 bases between them. Germline V CDR1 and CDR2: KGHSH, LQKENI. CDR3 DNA sequence: TGTGCCAGCTCCCCGTCGTCCCTCCTCTCCTACGAGCAGTACTTC. Protein: CASSPSSLLSYEQYF.

The V and J genes are TRBV7-8 and TRBJ2-5; 7 bases match TRBD2. V trimming: 3 bases; J trimming: 2 bases; junction bases outside the gene matches: 3. Germline loops: CDR1 SGHVS, CDR2 FQNEAQ. CDR3 length: 14 residues. The CDR3 DNA reads as TGTGCCAGCAGCTTTATCGGGGGGCAAGAGACCCAGTACTTC. This gives the protein CASSFIGGQETQYF.

This chain joins TRBV9 and TRBJ2-3; 7 bases map to TRBD2. Losses at the gene ends were 0 bases for V and 0 bases for J; bases not matched to a gene: 7. CDR3 length: 17 residues. Germline CDR1 SGDLS, CDR2 YYNGEE. CDR3 in amino acids: CASSVGGSGHSTDTQYF. In DNA form, the CDR3 reads TGTGCCAGCAGCGTAGGTGGTAGCGGGCACAGCACAGATACGCAGTATTTT.

The rearrangement links TRBV19 to TRBJ1-5; D may be TRBD1 (5 bases). Trimming took 10 bases from V and 4 from J, leaving 14 bases between them. Germline V gene data show CDR1 as LNHDA and CDR2 as SQIVND (reference sequence). This CDR3 is built from 13 residues. This CDR3 is CATHTGGNQPQHF. The CDR3 DNA sequence: TGTGCCACCCATACCGGGGGTAATCAGCCCCAGCATTTT.